A single sample gave rise to the 14 T cell receptor beta chains below, sequenced in a study of regulatory T cells in long-lasting Graves disease. The time point here: persistent/refractory GD, antithyroid drugs over 5 years with positive TRAb. RNA from PBMCs was the source of the TCR library. Through Arm-PCR of CDR3 regions and iRepertoire HTBI primers, TCR beta libraries were built. TCRdb reanalysed the multiplex PCR reads using MiXCR and keeps one entry per CDR3 protein. This table has about 470,000 distinct CDR3 sequences, less than 25% appearing once. The material sequenced was peripheral blood mononuclear cells (PBMCs), taken when the disease was refractory, from a patient treated with antithyroid drugs. These receptor sequences come from a female donor with Graves disease.

The rearrangement uses TRBV5-5 and TRBJ1-4; D might be TRBD1 (5 bases). V was pared by 6 bases and J by 3 bases, with 18 bases between. The CDR3 contains 16 residues. Germline V gene sequence: CDR1 SGHKS, CDR2 YYEKEE (reference sequence). CDR3 sequence: CASTSSPGPSNEKLFF. The CDR3 nucleotides read TGTGCCAGCACCTCAAGTCCGGGGCCGTCTAATGAAAAACTGTTTTTT. Variable domain in full (rest from reference TRBV5-5 and TRBJ1-4): DAGVTQSPTHLIKTRGQQVTLRCSPISGHKSVSWYQQVLGQGPQFIFQYYEKEERGRGNFPDRFSARQFPNYSSELNVNALLLGDSALYLCASTSSPGPSNEKLFFGSGTQLSVL.

This sequence joins TRBV6-1 and TRBJ2-5; possible D gene TRBD2, 6 bases. The CDR3 covers 15 residues. CDR1 MNHNS and CDR2 SASEGT come from the germline V gene. The V and J ends lost 6 bases and 3 bases respectively, with 17 bases between them. The CDR3 reads CASSPTIGTEETQYF. The CDR3, as DNA: TGTGCCAGCAGCCCGACTATCGGGACTGAAGAGACCCAGTACTTC.

The chain uses TRBV28 and TRBJ1-6; TRBD1 matches 7 bases. There are 16 residues in the CDR3. V trimming: 6 bases; J trimming: 0 bases; junction bases outside the gene matches: 5. Germline V CDR1 and CDR2: MDHEN, SYDVKM. CDR3 residues: CASSRAGGSYNSPLHF. The DNA for the CDR3 is TGTGCCAGCAGCCGTGCAGGGGGCTCCTATAATTCACCCCTCCACTTT.

This clonotype was found many times. V is TRBV6-1 and J is TRBJ1-5; the D gene is possibly TRBD1 (5 bases). V lost 7 bases and J lost 4, with 14 bases in between. Looked up from germline, CDR1 is MNHNS and CDR2 is SASEGT. The CDR3 runs to 14 residues. The DNA of the CDR3 is TGTGCCAGCATACGCGGGGGAGTGAATCAGCCCCAGCATTTT. Translation: CASIRGGVNQPQHF.

This clonotype was seen only once. Given a much more abundant clone one base away, this may be a read error. The CDR3 loop reads CSVGQGGSEAFF. Written as DNA, the CDR3 is TGCAGCGTGGGTCAGGGGGGCTCTGAAGCTTTCTTT. V is TRBV29-1 and J is TRBJ1-1, with 7 bases fitting TRBD1. The CDR3 totals 12 residues. V trimming: 6 bases; J trimming: 6 bases; junction bases outside the gene matches: 7. Germline V lookup: CDR1 SQVTM, CDR2 ANQGSEA.

This clonotype was seen ten or more times. This rearrangement joins TRBV20-1 to TRBJ2-7; 8 nucleotides match TRBD2. CDR3 length: 13 residues. With 3 bases clipped from V and 2 bases from J, the junction kept 3 bases outside the gene matches. Germline V gives CDR1 DFQATT, CDR2 SNEGSKA (reference sequence). CDR3 sequence: CSASPGGAYEQYF. The CDR3 nucleotides are TGCAGTGCTAGTCCGGGAGGGGCCTACGAGCAGTACTTC.

This clonotype has at least ten counts. This rearrangement joins TRBV6-5 to TRBJ2-7, with D tentatively TRBD1 or TRBD2 (5 bases each). V lost 3 bases and J 5 bases, leaving 11 bases between the germline ends. Germline loops: CDR1 MNHEY, CDR2 SVGAGI. The CDR3 length is 13 residues. The CDR3 loop is CASSYGGSDEQYF. DNA of the CDR3: TGTGCCAGCAGTTATGGGGGTTCGGACGAGCAGTACTTC.

Ten or more counts support this clonotype. This sequence joins TRBV12-3 or TRBV12-4 and TRBJ2-7; D perhaps matches TRBD1 (5 bases). The ends were cut back, 6 bases at V and 2 bases at J, with 11 bases in the middle. The CDR3 sequence is 13 residues long. CDR3 region: CASSPGRPYEQYF. The CDR3 coding sequence is TGTGCCAGCAGCCCAGGGCGGCCCTACGAGCAGTACTTC.

Ten or more counts support this clonotype. The chain combines TRBV30 with TRBJ1-2, with 7 bases aligning to TRBD1. CDR1 is GTSNPN and CDR2 is SVGIG in the germline V gene (reference sequence). With 0 bases clipped from V and 3 bases from J, the junction kept 4 bases outside the gene matches. The CDR3 consists of 14 residues. The CDR3 protein is CAWSVAGGHYGYTF. Here the CDR3 DNA reads TGTGCCTGGAGTGTCGCAGGGGGACACTATGGCTACACCTTC.

This clonotype was observed a handful of times. This sequence joins TRBV4-1 and TRBJ2-7; TRBD1 aligns across 7 bases. The germline V gene encodes CDR1 MGHRA and CDR2 YSYEKL. V lost 1 base, J lost 3 bases, and 6 bases stayed unmatched. CDR3 length equals 15 residues. CDR3 nucleotides: TGCGCCAGCAGCCAAGGGACAGGCGATCACTACGAGCAGTACTTC. Translation: CASSQGTGDHYEQYF.

This clonotype was detected only a few times. This sequence joins TRBV4-1 and TRBJ1-2; 10 nucleotides match TRBD1. Germline values: CDR1 MGHRA, CDR2 YSYEKL. The ends lost 1 base at V and 3 bases at J; junction bases unmatched: 2. There are 15 residues in the CDR3. The CDR3: CASSQVDRGDYGYTF. CDR3 coding DNA: TGCGCCAGCAGCCAAGTGGACAGGGGGGACTATGGCTACACCTTC.

This clonotype has at least ten counts. The chain recombines TRBV12-3 or TRBV12-4 with TRBJ1-1; 9 bases map to TRBD1. V shed 6 bases and J 6 bases; nucleotides not matched to a gene: 5. The CDR3 runs 13 residues. In nucleotides, the CDR3 is TGTGCCAGCAGGGTTACAGGGGGCCCTGAAGCTTTCTTT. Protein product: CASRVTGGPEAFF.

V is TRBV9 and J is TRBJ1-1, with a weak D call TRBD1 (5 bases). Germline CDR1 SGDLS, CDR2 YYNGEE. Trimming removed 3 bases from V and 7 bases from J, with 13 bases in between. The length of the CDR3 is 13 residues. The CDR3 spells CASSAGTTGEAFF. CDR3 nucleotides: TGTGCCAGCAGCGCCGGGACCACTGGTGAAGCTTTCTTT.

This chain joins TRBV24-1 and TRBJ2-3; D call uncertain. Per the germline V gene, CDR1 is KGHDR and CDR2 is SFDVKD. V was pared by 6 bases and J by 6 bases, with 12 bases between. The CDR3 extends over 13 amino acids. DNA of the CDR3: TGTGCCACCAGTCTGAACACAAGGGATACGCAGTATTTT. Translation: CATSLNTRDTQYF.